The present T cell receptor (beta chain) was sequenced within a study of blood T cell repertoires in COVID-19. Study details: Sites across the United States, Italy and Spain contributed samples from acute and convalescent COVID-19. T cells, B-cell-depleted T cells, or PBMCs provided the cDNA or gDNA that served as material.

Method: immunoSEQ multiplex PCR; TCRdb's copy keeps in-frame clones and lacks some. The top ten clones hold under 6.5% of a sample with tens of thousands of clones, 87% of them seen once. This CDR3 has 14 amino acids. CDR1 is DFQATT, CDR2 SNEGSKA, per germline (reference sequence). Between the trimmed V and J ends, which lost 3 bases and 3 bases, there was a span of 11 bases. This chain links TRBV20-1 with TRBJ1-4; a possible D gene is TRBD1 (5 bases). Sequenced sample: peripheral blood. The sequence was collected from a woman aged 55-75 years with COVID-19, enrolled during active disease. CDR3 sequence: CSASRGWPNEKLFF. The DNA for the CDR3 is TGCAGTGCTAGTCGGGGGTGGCCTAATGAAAAACTGTTTTTT.